The clone carrying this TCR beta chain was observed many times. Its matching antigen is unknown. The hyperthyroidism patients had all been newly diagnosed, and their disease duration was under 2 months. Their ages ranged from 18 to 65 years. Diagnosis rested on symptoms, serum thyroxine and TRAb, thyroid ultrasound, and orbital computed tomography. Fresh 10 ml peripheral blood yielded PBMCs. From RNA transcripts, TCR beta CDR3 regions were amplified. Researchers ran a first-round RT-PCR on the TCR CDR3 using the HTBI primer set. Via MiXCR, TCRdb re-called the multiplex PCR reads, giving one row per CDR3 protein. The table has approximately 260,000 distinct CDR3 sequences, approximately 16% seen once. The data derive from a study of T cells in Graves' hyperthyroidism and ophthalmopathy. Points from the study as a whole: Blood samples included most of the expanded thyroid clonotypes exceeding 0.001.

Trimming took off 1 base at V and 8 bases at J, with 20 bases between the two ends. The CDR3 is 16 amino acids. CDR1 and CDR2 from the germline V gene are SGHRS and YFSETQ. The rearrangement joins TRBV5-1 to TRBJ2-3; D is unresolved. Sequenced sample: blood. The clonotype originates from a woman between 50 and 59 years old with Graves' hyperthyroidism that later progressed to Graves' ophthalmopathy. This chain's CDR3 is CASSLNGGSGGITQYF. The CDR3 nucleotides read TGCGCCAGCAGCTTGAACGGTGGGTCGGGCGGCATTACGCAGTATTTT.